The next 9 T cell receptor beta chains were all read from a single sample in a study of vaccination effects on CD4 cells after COVID-19. Their cognate antigens are unknown. The method was immunoSEQ multiplex PCR; TCRdb's version includes in-frame clones alone and lacks a portion of them. The sample has tens of thousands of clones, about 74% seen once. CD4+ T cells were isolated after around 9 days of culture. BNT162b2 vaccine or mRNA-1273 vaccine was given to participants in two doses. The input for sequencing was CD4+ T cells from PBMCs cultured without peptide, taken after COVID-19 vaccination. The receptors originated from a human donor who received a COVID-19 vaccine.

This chain joins TRBV9 and TRBJ1-1, with no clear D. Germline CDR1 is SGDLS and CDR2 is YYNGEE. The V end was cut by 3 bases, the J end by 8 bases, with 8 bases between. This CDR3 region has 11 residues. This chain's CDR3 is CASSARAEAFF. The DNA for the CDR3 is TGTGCCAGCAGCGCCCGGGCCGAAGCTTTCTTT.

This rearrangement joins TRBV5-6 to TRBJ1-2, with D unclear. V dropped 7 bases and J dropped 2 bases, with 15 bases sitting between them. Germline V gives CDR1 SGHDT, CDR2 YYEEEE. This CDR3 comprises 14 residues. The CDR3 DNA sequence: TGTGCCAGCTGTCCTCGACTGCCCAACTATGGCTACACCTTC. Translation: CASCPRLPNYGYTF.

V usage is TRBV6-2 or TRBV6-3 and J usage is TRBJ1-4; D is uncertain. V dropped 2 bases and J dropped 8 bases, with 15 bases sitting between them. The CDR3 consists of 15 residues. Looked up from germline, CDR1 is MNHEY and CDR2 is SVGEGT. CDR3 region: CASSYDRRMREKLFF. The DNA for the CDR3 is TGTGCCAGCAGTTACGACCGTCGAATGAGGGAAAAACTGTTTTTT.

The rearrangement uses TRBV2 and TRBJ1-5, with 8 bases that match TRBD1. The V gene end was trimmed by 6 bases and the J gene end by 4 bases; junction bases not matched to a gene: 8. CDR3 length: 15 residues. CDR1 and CDR2 (germline): SNHLY, FYNNEI. CDR3 loop: CASRDRVTLNQPQHF. The CDR3 region has the DNA TGTGCCAGCAGGGACAGGGTCACCCTAAATCAGCCCCAGCATTTT.

The V and J genes are TRBV30 and TRBJ1-5; the D gene is possibly TRBD1 (6 bases). This CDR3 contains 15 residues. Per the germline V gene, CDR1 is GTSNPN and CDR2 is SVGIG (reference sequence). V lost 0 bases and J lost 2, with 11 bases in between. DNA of the CDR3: TGTGCCTGGAGTGTGGAACAGGGCGGCAATCAGCCCCAGCATTTT. As protein: CAWSVEQGGNQPQHF.

The table lists this clone with a count of one. This chain links TRBV2 with TRBJ1-6; D might be TRBD1 (6 bases). Germline values: CDR1 SNHLY, CDR2 FYNNEI. V was shortened by 0 bases and J by 8 bases, with 14 bases between the two germline ends. The CDR3 runs to 16 residues. The CDR3 DNA reads TGTGCCAGCAGTGAAGCAACACAGGGTGTATATTCACCCCTCCACTTT. It encodes CASSEATQGVYSPLHF.

The CDR3 region has the DNA TGCGCCAGCAGCAACGACAGGGCTGGGGCCAACGTCCTGACTTTC. Protein sequence: CASSNDRAGANVLTF. The chain employs TRBV5-1 and TRBJ2-6; 7 bases agree with TRBD1. The J segment lost 2 bases and the V segment lost 4 bases, leaving 3 bases of the junction unmatched. The V gene's germline CDR1 is SGHRS and CDR2 YFSETQ. CDR3 length: 15 residues.

This clone occurred a few times. This rearrangement joins TRBV2 to TRBJ1-1, with TRBD1 matching over 11 bases. The CDR3 contains 14 residues. Trimming cost V 7 bases and J 7 bases; bases outside gene matches: 8. Germline CDR1 and CDR2: SNHLY and FYNNEI. The CDR3 loop is CASKPTGTGGEAFF. As DNA, the CDR3 is TGTGCCAGCAAGCCAACCGGGACAGGGGGTGAAGCTTTCTTT.

The chain joins TRBV19 to TRBJ1-2; D possibly corresponds to TRBD1 (5 bases). This CDR3 spans 14 amino acids. Trimming left V 2 bases short and J 4 bases short, with 11 bases between. Germline assignment: CDR1 LNHDA and CDR2 SQIVND (reference sequence). The CDR3 loop is CASSIRGVGYGYTF. CDR3 nucleotides: TGTGCCAGTAGTATACGGGGGGTCGGCTATGGCTACACCTTC. Full variable domain (rest looked up from reference TRBV19 and TRBJ1-2): DGGITQSPKYLFRKEGQNVTLSCEQNLNHDAMYWYRQDPGQGLRLIYYSQIVNDFQKGDIAEGYSVSREKKESFPLTVTSAQKNPTAFYLCASSIRGVGYGYTFGSGTRLTVV.